The sequence of this T cell receptor (beta chain) was determined in a study of OX40 agonist ivuxolimab in advanced cancers. Study-level information: The dose of intravenous ivuxolimab that patients received every 2 weeks ranged from 0.01 to 10 mg/kg. Three patients showed partial responses: one hepatocellular carcinoma and two cutaneous melanoma cases.

Here immunoSEQ multiplex PCR was the method, and the copy in TCRdb shows in-frame clones only, minus some. The repertoire has tens of thousands of clones, roughly 84% of them found once; the top ten carry over 15%. The V end was cut by 1 base, the J end by 8 bases, with 11 bases between. The CDR3 loop spans 13 amino acids. Germline-derived CDR1 and CDR2 are LNHDA and SQIVND (reference sequence). This chain uses TRBV19 with TRBJ1-2; no firm D call. This specimen was CD4+ or CD8+ T cells sorted from blood, taken in a trial of the OX40 agonist ivuxolimab. This clonotype originated in an adult with an advanced solid tumor such as melanoma, head and neck, liver or kidney cancer. The CDR3: CASSIGLSWGYTF. For the CDR3, the DNA is TGTGCCAGTAGTATAGGCCTTTCCTGGGGCTACACCTTC.